A selection of T cell receptor beta chains follows, all from one sample in a study of technical replicates of blood from a handful of donors. Some clones are missing from TCRdb's copy, which holds only in-frame ones; the method was immunoSEQ multiplex PCR. The sample contains 9,500 to 15,000 clones, roughly 93% of which appear only once. Material: PBMCs. The receptors derive from a human donor in good health. Both conserved end residues are part of each CDR3. The D gene is left open where the match is weak. Size tells how often a clone was seen (once, few, many) or the class of an expanded clone, and some rows leave it out.

V gene: TRBV13; J gene: TRBJ2-7; D gene: NA; clone size: NA; CDR3 protein: CASSFLGGEGYEQYF; CDR3 DNA: TGTGCCAGCAGCTTCCTCGGGGGAGAGGGCTACGAGCAGTACTTC
V gene: TRBV10-2; J gene: TRBJ2-5; D gene: NA; clone size: NA; CDR3 protein: CASSATTAKDTQYF; CDR3 DNA: TGCGCCAGCAGCGCCACGACAGCTAAAGACACCCAGTACTTC
V gene: TRBV5-1; J gene: TRBJ2-1; D gene: TRBD2; clone size: NA; CDR3 protein: CASSLGLAGGIEYNEQFF; CDR3 DNA: TGCGCCAGCAGCTTGGGGCTAGCGGGAGGGATAGAATACAATGAGCAGTTCTTC
V gene: TRBV2; J gene: TRBJ2-5; D gene: TRBD2; clone size: NA; CDR3 protein: CASSEGSSSGGETQYF; CDR3 DNA: TGTGCCAGCAGTGAAGGCTCTAGCTCCGGGGGGGAGACCCAGTACTTC
V gene: TRBV5-6; J gene: TRBJ1-3; D gene: NA; clone size: NA; CDR3 protein: CASSVLTWRSSGNTIYF; CDR3 DNA: TGTGCCAGCAGCGTCTTGACGTGGAGGTCCTCTGGAAACACCATATATTTT
V gene: TRBV5-6; J gene: TRBJ2-7; D gene: NA; clone size: once; CDR3 protein: CASSLWGLQGGTYEQYF; CDR3 DNA: TGTGCCAGCAGCTTGTGGGGCCTCCAAGGAGGGACCTACGAGCAGTACTTC
V gene: TRBV2; J gene: TRBJ2-1; D gene: TRBD1; clone size: NA; CDR3 protein: CASRTGQGTNNEQFF; CDR3 DNA: TGTGCCAGCAGAACGGGACAGGGGACCAACAATGAGCAGTTCTTC
V gene: TRBV4-1; J gene: TRBJ2-7; D gene: TRBD1; clone size: few; CDR3 protein: CASSQGQGDEQYF; CDR3 DNA: TGCGCCAGCAGCCAGGGACAGGGCGACGAGCAGTACTTC
V gene: TRBV10-1; J gene: TRBJ2-7; D gene: TRBD1; clone size: NA; CDR3 protein: CASCRDRDHEQYF; CDR3 DNA: TGCGCCAGCTGTCGGGACAGGGATCACGAGCAGTACTTC
V gene: TRBV28; J gene: TRBJ2-7; D gene: NA; clone size: NA; CDR3 protein: CASSSGQDYEQYF; CDR3 DNA: TGTGCCAGCAGTTCAGGGCAGGACTACGAGCAGTACTTC
V gene: TRBV7-2; J gene: TRBJ2-3; D gene: TRBD2; clone size: NA; CDR3 protein: CASSPGVAGGLDTQYF; CDR3 DNA: TGTGCCAGCAGCCCCGGGGTAGCGGGAGGGTTAGATACGCAGTATTTT
V gene: TRBV28; J gene: TRBJ2-7; D gene: TRBD2; clone size: NA; CDR3 protein: CASSSRWTSGEQYF; CDR3 DNA: TGTGCCAGCAGTTCCCGTTGGACTAGCGGTGAGCAGTACTTC
V gene: TRBV6-6; J gene: TRBJ2-6; D gene: NA; clone size: NA; CDR3 protein: CASKKEGSGANVLTF; CDR3 DNA: TGTGCCAGCAAAAAGGAGGGGTCCGGGGCCAACGTCCTGACTTTC
V gene: TRBV29-1; J gene: TRBJ2-1; D gene: TRBD2; clone size: NA; CDR3 protein: CSVGGLAGGPHNEQFF; CDR3 DNA: TGCAGCGTGGGGGGACTAGCGGGAGGGCCCCACAATGAGCAGTTCTTC
V gene: TRBV5-1; J gene: TRBJ2-1; D gene: TRBD2; clone size: NA; CDR3 protein: CASSPERASGRSEQFF; CDR3 DNA: TGCGCCAGCAGCCCGGAAAGGGCTAGCGGGAGAAGTGAGCAGTTCTTC
V gene: TRBV6-6; J gene: TRBJ2-7; D gene: TRBD1; clone size: NA; CDR3 protein: CASLGPDREIHEQYF; CDR3 DNA: TGTGCCAGCCTAGGACCGGACAGGGAAATCCACGAGCAGTACTTC
V gene: TRBV5-1; J gene: TRBJ1-2; D gene: NA; clone size: NA; CDR3 protein: CASSLEPGQKAYGYTF; CDR3 DNA: TGCGCCAGCAGCTTGGAACCCGGACAAAAGGCATATGGCTACACCTTC
V gene: TRBV30; J gene: TRBJ1-1; D gene: NA; clone size: NA; CDR3 protein: CAWSPLRGSEAFF; CDR3 DNA: TGTGCCTGGAGTCCCCTCAGGGGCTCTGAAGCTTTCTTT
V gene: TRBV11-2; J gene: TRBJ1-2; D gene: TRBD1; clone size: NA; CDR3 protein: CASSGQGERYGYTF; CDR3 DNA: TGTGCCAGCAGCGGGCAGGGGGAACGGTATGGCTACACCTTC
V gene: TRBV5-8; J gene: TRBJ1-2; D gene: NA; clone size: NA; CDR3 protein: CASSFGRGYGYTF; CDR3 DNA: TGTGCCAGCAGCTTCGGCAGGGGTTATGGCTACACCTTC
V gene: TRBV19; J gene: TRBJ1-4; D gene: NA; clone size: NA; CDR3 protein: CASIRGQTHATNEKLFF; CDR3 DNA: TGTGCCAGTATCCGCGGACAGACTCATGCAACTAATGAAAAACTGTTTTTT
V gene: TRBV19; J gene: TRBJ2-1; D gene: TRBD2; clone size: NA; CDR3 protein: CASSTGTSGGNEQFF; CDR3 DNA: TGTGCCAGTAGTACCGGGACTAGCGGGGGGAATGAGCAGTTCTTC
V gene: TRBV15; J gene: TRBJ1-5; D gene: NA; clone size: few; CDR3 protein: CATSRDWRQALNQPQHF; CDR3 DNA: TGTGCCACCAGCAGAGATTGGCGTCAGGCCCTCAATCAGCCCCAGCATTTT
V gene: TRBV7-2; J gene: TRBJ1-4; D gene: TRBD1; clone size: NA; CDR3 protein: CASSSVGTGGLDEKLFF; CDR3 DNA: TGTGCCAGCAGCTCAGTCGGGACAGGGGGATTGGATGAAAAACTGTTTTTT
V gene: TRBV14; J gene: TRBJ2-2; D gene: TRBD1; clone size: NA; CDR3 protein: CASSQDRWDRDTGELFF; CDR3 DNA: TGTGCCAGCAGCCAAGATCGGTGGGACAGGGACACCGGGGAGCTGTTTTTT
V gene: TRBV10-1; J gene: TRBJ2-2; D gene: TRBD1; clone size: NA; CDR3 protein: CASSAGQGRTGELFF; CDR3 DNA: TGCGCCAGCAGCGCAGGACAGGGCCGTACCGGGGAGCTGTTTTTT